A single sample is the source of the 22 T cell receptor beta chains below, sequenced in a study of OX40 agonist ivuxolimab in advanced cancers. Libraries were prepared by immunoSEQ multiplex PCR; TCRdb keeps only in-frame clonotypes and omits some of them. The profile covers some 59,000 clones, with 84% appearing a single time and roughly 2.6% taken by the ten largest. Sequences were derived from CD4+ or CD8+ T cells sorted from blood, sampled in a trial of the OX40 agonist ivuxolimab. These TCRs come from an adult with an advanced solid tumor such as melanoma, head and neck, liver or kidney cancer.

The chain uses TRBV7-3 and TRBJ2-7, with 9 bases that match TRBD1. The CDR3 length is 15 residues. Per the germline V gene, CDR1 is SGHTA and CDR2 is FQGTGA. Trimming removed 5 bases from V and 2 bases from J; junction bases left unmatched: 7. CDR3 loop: CASSQAGTGTYEQYF. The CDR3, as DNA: TGTGCCAGCAGCCAGGCCGGGACAGGGACCTACGAGCAGTACTTC.

CDR3 DNA sequence: TGTGCCAGCAGCTTAGGGACTAGCGGGGGGTTGAGCTCCTACAATGAGCAGTTCTTC. This encodes CASSLGTSGGLSSYNEQFF. The chain combines TRBV7-3 with TRBJ2-1; TRBD2 matches 15 bases. V lost 2 bases and J lost 0; bases outside the gene matches: 5. CDR1 and CDR2 (germline): SGHTA, FQGTGA. The CDR3 length is 19 residues. Based on the CDR3 plus reference TRBV7-3 and TRBJ2-1, the full variable domain is GAGVSQTPSNKVTEKGKYVELRCDPISGHTALYWYRQSLGQGPEFLIYFQGTGAADDSGLPNDRFFAVRPEGSVSTLKIQRTERGDSAVYLCASSLGTSGGLSSYNEQFFGPGTRLTVL.

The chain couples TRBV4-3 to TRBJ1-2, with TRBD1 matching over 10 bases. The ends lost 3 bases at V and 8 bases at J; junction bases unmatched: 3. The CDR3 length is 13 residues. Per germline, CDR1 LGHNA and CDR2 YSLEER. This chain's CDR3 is CASSQRTGGGYTF. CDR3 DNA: TGCGCCAGCAGCCAGCGGACAGGGGGAGGCTACACCTTC.

CDR3 loop: CASSPNGPGLNQPQHF. CDR3 in DNA: TGTGCCAGCTCACCCAATGGACCGGGCCTTAATCAGCCCCAGCATTTT. The gene calls are TRBV18 and TRBJ1-5; no firm D call. Germline V gene sequence: CDR1 KGHSH, CDR2 LQKENI. V shed 3 bases and J shed 4 bases, with 16 bases lying between them. The CDR3 runs 16 residues.

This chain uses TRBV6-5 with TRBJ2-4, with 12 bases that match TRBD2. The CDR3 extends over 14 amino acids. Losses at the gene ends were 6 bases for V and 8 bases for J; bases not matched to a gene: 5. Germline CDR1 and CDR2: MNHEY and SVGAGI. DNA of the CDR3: TGTGCCAGCAGGACTAGCGGGGGTCCCGACATTCAGTACTTC. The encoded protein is CASRTSGGPDIQYF.

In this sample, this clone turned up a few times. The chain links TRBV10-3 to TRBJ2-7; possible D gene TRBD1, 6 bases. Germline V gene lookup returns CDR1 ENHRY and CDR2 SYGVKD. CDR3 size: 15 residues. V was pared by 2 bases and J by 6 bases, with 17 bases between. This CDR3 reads CAISEGQLGPLEQYF. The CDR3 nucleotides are TGTGCCATCAGTGAGGGACAGTTAGGTCCACTCGAGCAGTACTTC.

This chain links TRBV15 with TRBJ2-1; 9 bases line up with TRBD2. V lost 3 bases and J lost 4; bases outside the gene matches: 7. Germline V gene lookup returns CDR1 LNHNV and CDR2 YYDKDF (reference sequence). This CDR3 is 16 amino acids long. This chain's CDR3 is CATSSRGGGGYNEQFF. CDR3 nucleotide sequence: TGTGCCACCAGCAGTAGAGGCGGGGGGGGATACAATGAGCAGTTCTTC.

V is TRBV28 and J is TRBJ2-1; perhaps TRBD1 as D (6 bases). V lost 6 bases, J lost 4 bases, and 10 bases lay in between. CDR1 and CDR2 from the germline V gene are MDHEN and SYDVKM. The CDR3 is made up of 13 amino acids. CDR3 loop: CASRRQGYNEQFF. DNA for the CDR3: TGTGCCAGCAGGCGTCAGGGGTACAATGAGCAGTTCTTC.

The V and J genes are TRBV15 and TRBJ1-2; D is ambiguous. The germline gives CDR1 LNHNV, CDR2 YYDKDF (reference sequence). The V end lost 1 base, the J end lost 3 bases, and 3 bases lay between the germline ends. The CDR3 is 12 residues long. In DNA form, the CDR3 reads TGTGCCACCAGCAGAGGTGACTATGGCTACACCTTC. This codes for CATSRGDYGYTF.

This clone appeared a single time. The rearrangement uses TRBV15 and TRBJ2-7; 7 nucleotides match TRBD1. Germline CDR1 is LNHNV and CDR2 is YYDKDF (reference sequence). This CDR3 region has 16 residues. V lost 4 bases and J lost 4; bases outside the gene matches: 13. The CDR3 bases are TGTGCCACCAGCACAACCCGACAGGGCCTCGGTTACGAGCAGTACTTC. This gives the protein CATSTTRQGLGYEQYF.

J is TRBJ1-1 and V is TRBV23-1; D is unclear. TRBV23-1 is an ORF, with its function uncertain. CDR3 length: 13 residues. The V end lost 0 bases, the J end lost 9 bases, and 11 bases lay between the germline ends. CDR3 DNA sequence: TGCGCCAGCAGTCAATCAGGGATCAGGAAAGCTTTCTTT. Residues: CASSQSGIRKAFF.

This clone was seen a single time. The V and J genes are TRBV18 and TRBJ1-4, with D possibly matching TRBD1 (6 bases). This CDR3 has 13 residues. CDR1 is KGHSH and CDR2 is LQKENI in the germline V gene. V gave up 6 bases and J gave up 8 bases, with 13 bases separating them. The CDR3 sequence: CASSPSGDEKLFF. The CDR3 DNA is TGTGCCAGCTCCCCCTCAGGGGACGAAAAACTGTTTTTT.

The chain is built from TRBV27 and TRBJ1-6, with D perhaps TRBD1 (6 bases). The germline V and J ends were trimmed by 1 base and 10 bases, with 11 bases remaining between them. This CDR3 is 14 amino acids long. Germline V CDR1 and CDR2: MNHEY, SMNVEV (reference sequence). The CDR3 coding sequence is TGTGCCAGCAGTTTATACACAGGGTCGTCACCCCTCCACTTT. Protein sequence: CASSLYTGSSPLHF.

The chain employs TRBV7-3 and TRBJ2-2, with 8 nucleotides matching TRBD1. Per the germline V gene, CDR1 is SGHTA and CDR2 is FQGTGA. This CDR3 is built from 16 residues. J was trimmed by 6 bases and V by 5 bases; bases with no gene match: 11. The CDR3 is CASSPANLQGAGELFF. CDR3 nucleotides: TGTGCCAGCAGCCCCGCCAATCTACAGGGGGCCGGGGAGCTGTTTTTT.

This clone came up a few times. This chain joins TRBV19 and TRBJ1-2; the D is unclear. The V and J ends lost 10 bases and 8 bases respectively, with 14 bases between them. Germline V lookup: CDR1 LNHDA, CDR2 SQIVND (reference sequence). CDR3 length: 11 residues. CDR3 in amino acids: CATSPGYGYTF. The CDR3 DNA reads TGTGCCACCTCCCCTGGCTACGGCTACACCTTC.

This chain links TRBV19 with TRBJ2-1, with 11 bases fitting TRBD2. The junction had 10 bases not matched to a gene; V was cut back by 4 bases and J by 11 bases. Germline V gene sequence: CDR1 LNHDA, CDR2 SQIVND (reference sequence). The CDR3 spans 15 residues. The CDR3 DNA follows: TGTGCCAGTAGTACCGATACTAGCGGGGGTTCTAAGCAGTTCTTC. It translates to CASSTDTSGGSKQFF.

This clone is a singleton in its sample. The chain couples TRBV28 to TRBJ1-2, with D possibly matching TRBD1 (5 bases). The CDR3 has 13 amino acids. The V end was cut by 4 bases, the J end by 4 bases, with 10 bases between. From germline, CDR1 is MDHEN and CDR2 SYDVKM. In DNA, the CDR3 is TGTGCCAGCAGTTACGGGCAGGGCTATGGCTACACCTTC. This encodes CASSYGQGYGYTF.

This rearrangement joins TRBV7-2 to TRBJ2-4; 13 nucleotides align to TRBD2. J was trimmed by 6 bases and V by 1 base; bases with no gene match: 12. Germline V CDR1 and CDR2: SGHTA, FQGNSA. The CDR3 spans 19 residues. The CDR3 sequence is CASSLGTSGGITKINIQYF. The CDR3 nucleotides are TGTGCCAGCAGCTTAGGGACTAGCGGGGGAATAACGAAAATAAACATTCAGTACTTC.

This CDR3 reads CASSTRTSGLTGETQYF. Written as DNA, the CDR3 is TGTGCCAGTAGTACAAGGACTAGCGGGTTGACCGGAGAGACCCAGTACTTC. The rearrangement joins TRBV19 to TRBJ2-5; 11 nucleotides align to TRBD2. The CDR3 totals 17 residues. The J segment lost 4 bases and the V segment lost 4 bases, leaving 11 bases of the junction unmatched. The germline CDR1 and CDR2 sequences are LNHDA and SQIVND (reference sequence). The full variable domain, with the rest looked up from reference TRBV19 and TRBJ2-5, is DGGITQSPKYLFRKEGQNVTLSCEQNLNHDAMYWYRQDPGQGLRLIYYSQIVNDFQKGDIAEGYSVSREKKESFPLTVTSAQKNPTAFYLCASSTRTSGLTGETQYFGPGTRLLVL.

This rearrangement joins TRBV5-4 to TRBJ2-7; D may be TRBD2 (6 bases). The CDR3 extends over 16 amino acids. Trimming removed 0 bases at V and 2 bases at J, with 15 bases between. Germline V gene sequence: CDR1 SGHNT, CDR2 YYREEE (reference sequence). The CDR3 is CASSLGGAGLPYEQYF. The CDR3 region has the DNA TGTGCCAGCAGCTTGGGCGGGGCAGGCCTACCCTACGAGCAGTACTTC.

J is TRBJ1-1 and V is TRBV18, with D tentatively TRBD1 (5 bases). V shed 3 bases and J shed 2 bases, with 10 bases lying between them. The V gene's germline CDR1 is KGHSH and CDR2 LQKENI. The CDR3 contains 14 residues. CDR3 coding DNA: TGTGCCAGCTCACCTCAGACAGAAAACACTGAAGCTTTCTTT. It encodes CASSPQTENTEAFF.

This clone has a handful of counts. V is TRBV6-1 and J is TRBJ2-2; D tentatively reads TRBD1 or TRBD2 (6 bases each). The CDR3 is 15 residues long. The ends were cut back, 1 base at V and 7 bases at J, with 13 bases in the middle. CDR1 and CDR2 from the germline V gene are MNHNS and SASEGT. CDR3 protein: CASSEGGARIGELFF. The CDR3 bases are TGTGCCAGCAGTGAAGGGGGGGCCAGGATCGGGGAGCTGTTTTTT.